Listed below are T cell receptor beta chains from one sample, sequenced in a study of cytomegalovirus exposure and HLA in healthy donors. This table comes from immunoSEQ multiplex PCR, and its TCRdb copy is limited to in-frame clones, with some not included. The repertoire holds 95,000 to 150,000 clones, roughly 74% seen once, with roughly 4% in the top ten. Sequencing was done on a sample of PBMCs. These receptor sequences come from a woman between 50 and 59 years old in good health and CMV-seropositive. Both conserved end residues are part of each CDR3. A D gene is named only where the DNA matches it firmly. Expanded clones are given a class, and other clones once, few, many or no size at all.

cdr3_nt: TGTGCCAGCAGCTTAGATGGTGGAGCCCTCCACTTT
cdr3_aa: CASSLDGGALHF
j_call: TRBJ1-6
v_call: TRBV7-2
d_call: -
clone_size: -

cdr3_nt: TGTGCCAGCAGTTTCGTCGGGAATCAGCCCCAGCATTTT
cdr3_aa: CASSFVGNQPQHF
j_call: TRBJ1-5
v_call: TRBV28
d_call: -
clone_size: once

cdr3_nt: TGTGCCAGCAGCTTATCCCCAGCGGGGGGGCCTGGAGAGACCCAGTACTTC
cdr3_aa: CASSLSPAGGPGETQYF
j_call: TRBJ2-5
v_call: TRBV11-2
d_call: TRBD2
clone_size: -

cdr3_nt: TGTGCCAGCAGTCTACAGATGGGCAATCAGCCCCAGCATTTT
cdr3_aa: CASSLQMGNQPQHF
j_call: TRBJ1-5
v_call: TRBV6-1
d_call: -
clone_size: -

cdr3_nt: TGTGCCATCAGTGATCCCGGGACAGGGGGTTCCTACGAGCAGTACTTC
cdr3_aa: CAISDPGTGGSYEQYF
j_call: TRBJ2-7
v_call: TRBV10-3
d_call: TRBD1
clone_size: -

cdr3_nt: TGTGCCAGCAGCCCTGCGGGTGTTCAATCCCTCCACTTT
cdr3_aa: CASSPAGVQSLHF
j_call: TRBJ1-6
v_call: TRBV2
d_call: -
clone_size: -

cdr3_nt: TGTGCCAGCAGTCTCGACAGGATAGGTGGCTACACCTTC
cdr3_aa: CASSLDRIGGYTF
j_call: TRBJ1-2
v_call: TRBV7-9
d_call: -
clone_size: -

cdr3_nt: TGTGCCAGCTCACCACAGAGATTTACTGGCTACACCTTC
cdr3_aa: CASSPQRFTGYTF
j_call: TRBJ1-2
v_call: TRBV18
d_call: -
clone_size: -

cdr3_nt: TGTGCCAGCAGCTTGGCAGGGGGGCCAGGCACAGATACGCAGTATTTT
cdr3_aa: CASSLAGGPGTDTQYF
j_call: TRBJ2-3
v_call: TRBV5-6
d_call: -
clone_size: once

cdr3_nt: TGCAGCGTTCTTGGGACGGGGGGCAACAATGAAAAACTGTTTTTT
cdr3_aa: CSVLGTGGNNEKLFF
j_call: TRBJ1-4
v_call: TRBV29-1
d_call: -
clone_size: -

cdr3_nt: TGTGCCAGCGGGGGAGCGGGCGCCTACGAGCAGTACTTC
cdr3_aa: CASGGAGAYEQYF
j_call: TRBJ2-7
v_call: TRBV7-2
d_call: -
clone_size: -

cdr3_nt: TGTGCCACCAGCAGAGAGAGGACAGGGCCTAATGAAAAACTGTTTTTT
cdr3_aa: CATSRERTGPNEKLFF
j_call: TRBJ1-4
v_call: TRBV15
d_call: TRBD1
clone_size: few

cdr3_nt: TGTGCCAGCAACCCGGGGACTAGCGGGGGGGCCCGCGTCGCAGATACGCAGTATTTT
cdr3_aa: CASNPGTSGGARVADTQYF
j_call: TRBJ2-3
v_call: TRBV7-9
d_call: TRBD2
clone_size: -

cdr3_nt: TGTGCCAGCAGTTACCAGGGCCTTAACGAGCAGTACTTC
cdr3_aa: CASSYQGLNEQYF
j_call: TRBJ2-7
v_call: TRBV6-6
d_call: -
clone_size: -

cdr3_nt: TGTGCCACCCAGCCGACTTCTAGCTCCTACGAGCAGTACTTC
cdr3_aa: CATQPTSSSYEQYF
j_call: TRBJ2-7
v_call: TRBV6-6
d_call: -
clone_size: -

cdr3_nt: TGTGCCAGCAGCTTAGATGCCGGCAGGGGATCGTCGACCCTATATAATTCACCCCTCCACTTT
cdr3_aa: CASSLDAGRGSSTLYNSPLHF
j_call: TRBJ1-6
v_call: TRBV7-6
d_call: -
clone_size: -

cdr3_nt: TGTGCCAGCAGCCAGGACACTGAAGCTTTCTTT
cdr3_aa: CASSQDTEAFF
j_call: TRBJ1-1
v_call: TRBV2
d_call: -
clone_size: many

cdr3_nt: TGTGCCAGCAGCCTACTAGCGGGGCTACAAGAGACCCAGTACTTC
cdr3_aa: CASSLLAGLQETQYF
j_call: TRBJ2-5
v_call: TRBV7-8
d_call: TRBD2
clone_size: -

cdr3_nt: TGTGCCAGCCTACCGGCGGCTAATGAAAAACTGTTTTTT
cdr3_aa: CASLPAANEKLFF
j_call: TRBJ1-4
v_call: TRBV28
d_call: -
clone_size: -

cdr3_nt: TGCGCCAGCAGCCAAGATGAAACTGATTCACCCCTCCACTTT
cdr3_aa: CASSQDETDSPLHF
j_call: TRBJ1-6
v_call: TRBV4-1
d_call: -
clone_size: -

cdr3_nt: TGTGCCAGTAGTGCCCCCGCGGGGAGGGCCGGCACCGGGGAGCTGTTTTTT
cdr3_aa: CASSAPAGRAGTGELFF
j_call: TRBJ2-2
v_call: TRBV19
d_call: TRBD2
clone_size: -

cdr3_nt: TGTGCCAGCGTATTGACGACAGGATTCACCGGGGAGCTGTTTTTT
cdr3_aa: CASVLTTGFTGELFF
j_call: TRBJ2-2
v_call: TRBV6-1
d_call: -
clone_size: few

cdr3_nt: TGTGCCATCAGAACCGAGGACAGGGTGTCCGAGCAGTACTTC
cdr3_aa: CAIRTEDRVSEQYF
j_call: TRBJ2-7
v_call: TRBV10-3
d_call: TRBD1
clone_size: -

cdr3_nt: TGCGCCAGCAGCTTCGGCCTAGCCAATGAGCAGTTCTTC
cdr3_aa: CASSFGLANEQFF
j_call: TRBJ2-1
v_call: TRBV5-1
d_call: -
clone_size: -

cdr3_nt: TGTGCCAGCAGCTTAGGCAGGGCCGAGCAGTACTTC
cdr3_aa: CASSLGRAEQYF
j_call: TRBJ2-7
v_call: TRBV7-2
d_call: -
clone_size: -

cdr3_nt: TGCGCCAGCAGTGCTTCAGGGAAGCAGTACTTC
cdr3_aa: CASSASGKQYF
j_call: TRBJ2-7
v_call: TRBV10-1
d_call: -
clone_size: -

cdr3_nt: TGTGCCAGCAGTTACTCATCCAGGGCGCCTCAGCCCCAGCATTTT
cdr3_aa: CASSYSSRAPQPQHF
j_call: TRBJ1-5
v_call: TRBV6-6
d_call: -
clone_size: -

cdr3_nt: TGCGCCAGCAGCGGGACTAGCGGGGGGGTCCTGAAGACCCAGTACTTC
cdr3_aa: CASSGTSGGVLKTQYF
j_call: TRBJ2-5
v_call: TRBV5-1
d_call: TRBD2
clone_size: -

cdr3_nt: TGTGCCAGTAGACTTACAGGGTATAGCAATCAGCCCCAGCATTTT
cdr3_aa: CASRLTGYSNQPQHF
j_call: TRBJ1-5
v_call: TRBV19
d_call: -
clone_size: -

cdr3_nt: TGTGCCAGTAGTATTCAGGTTAGCAATCAGCCCCAGCATTTT
cdr3_aa: CASSIQVSNQPQHF
j_call: TRBJ1-5
v_call: TRBV19
d_call: -
clone_size: few

cdr3_nt: TGTGCCAGCAGCCCGCAACTAGGCTTCGAGCAGTACTTC
cdr3_aa: CASSPQLGFEQYF
j_call: TRBJ2-7
v_call: TRBV7-2
d_call: -
clone_size: -

cdr3_nt: TGTGCCATCTCAAATGGGGCCGGGAATTCACCCCTCCACTTT
cdr3_aa: CAISNGAGNSPLHF
j_call: TRBJ1-6
v_call: TRBV10-3
d_call: -
clone_size: -

cdr3_nt: TGCAGCGTTGAAGGGGGGACAGGGGCCAACGAGCAGTACTTC
cdr3_aa: CSVEGGTGANEQYF
j_call: TRBJ2-7
v_call: TRBV29-1
d_call: TRBD1
clone_size: -

cdr3_nt: TGTGCCAGCAGTATGGGACAGGGGGCCGGTGGCTACACCTTC
cdr3_aa: CASSMGQGAGGYTF
j_call: TRBJ1-2
v_call: TRBV6-5
d_call: TRBD1
clone_size: -

cdr3_nt: TGTGCCAGCAGCGTGGGACTGCACACAGATACGCAGTATTTT
cdr3_aa: CASSVGLHTDTQYF
j_call: TRBJ2-3
v_call: TRBV7-2
d_call: -
clone_size: few

cdr3_nt: TGTGCCAGCAGAAATAGGGGCACCGGGGAGCTGTTTTTT
cdr3_aa: CASRNRGTGELFF
j_call: TRBJ2-2
v_call: TRBV28
d_call: -
clone_size: -

cdr3_nt: TGTGCCAGCAGCCCTGGGACTAGCGGGGGGTGGGCAGATACGCAGTATTTT
cdr3_aa: CASSPGTSGGWADTQYF
j_call: TRBJ2-3
v_call: TRBV11-3
d_call: TRBD2
clone_size: -

cdr3_nt: TGTGCCAGCAGCGTCAAACAGGGGCCCTCTGGAAACACCATATATTTT
cdr3_aa: CASSVKQGPSGNTIYF
j_call: TRBJ1-3
v_call: TRBV7-9
d_call: TRBD1
clone_size: -

cdr3_nt: TGCGCCAGCAGTGCTGACAGGGGCTTGAGTCGGTACACTGAAGCTTTCTTT
cdr3_aa: CASSADRGLSRYTEAFF
j_call: TRBJ1-1
v_call: TRBV5-1
d_call: TRBD1
clone_size: few

cdr3_nt: TGTGCCAGCAAACCGGGACAGGACACCGGGGAGCTGTTTTTT
cdr3_aa: CASKPGQDTGELFF
j_call: TRBJ2-2
v_call: TRBV6-4
d_call: TRBD1
clone_size: -

cdr3_nt: TGCGCCAGCAGCCTCGGGACAGGAACCTACGAGCAGTACTTC
cdr3_aa: CASSLGTGTYEQYF
j_call: TRBJ2-7
v_call: TRBV4-1
d_call: TRBD1
clone_size: -

cdr3_nt: TGTGCCAGTAGTATGTCGGGGAGCGGGGGGGCCAACGTCCTGACTTTC
cdr3_aa: CASSMSGSGGANVLTF
j_call: TRBJ2-6
v_call: TRBV19
d_call: -
clone_size: -

cdr3_nt: TGCAGCGTTGAAGATCCGGACGAGCAGTACTTC
cdr3_aa: CSVEDPDEQYF
j_call: TRBJ2-7
v_call: TRBV29-1
d_call: -
clone_size: -

cdr3_nt: TGTGCCAGCAGTAGTTCTCCAGGGGGTCGAACTGAAGCTTTCTTT
cdr3_aa: CASSSSPGGRTEAFF
j_call: TRBJ1-1
v_call: TRBV6-1
d_call: TRBD1
clone_size: -

cdr3_nt: TGCGCCAGCAGCCTACGGACAGGGGTAGAGCAGTACTTC
cdr3_aa: CASSLRTGVEQYF
j_call: TRBJ2-7
v_call: TRBV4-1
d_call: TRBD1
clone_size: -

cdr3_nt: TGTGCCAGCAGTTCCCCCGGGGGGATCACAGATACGCAGTATTTT
cdr3_aa: CASSSPGGITDTQYF
j_call: TRBJ2-3
v_call: TRBV28
d_call: TRBD2
clone_size: -